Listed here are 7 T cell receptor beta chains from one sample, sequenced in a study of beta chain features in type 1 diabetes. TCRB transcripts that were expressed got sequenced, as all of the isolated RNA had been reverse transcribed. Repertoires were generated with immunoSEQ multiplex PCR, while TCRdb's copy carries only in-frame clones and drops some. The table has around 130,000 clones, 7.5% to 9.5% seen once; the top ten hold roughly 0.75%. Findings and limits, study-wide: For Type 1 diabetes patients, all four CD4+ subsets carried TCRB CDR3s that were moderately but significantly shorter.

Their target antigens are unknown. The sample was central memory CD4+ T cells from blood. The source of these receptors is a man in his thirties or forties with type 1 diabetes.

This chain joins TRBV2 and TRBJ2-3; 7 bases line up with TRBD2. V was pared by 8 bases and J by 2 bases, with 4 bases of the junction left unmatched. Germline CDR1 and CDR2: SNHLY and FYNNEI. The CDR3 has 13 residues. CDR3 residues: CASRGTTTDTQYF. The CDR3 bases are TGTGCCAGCCGGGGGACTACCACAGATACGCAGTATTTT.

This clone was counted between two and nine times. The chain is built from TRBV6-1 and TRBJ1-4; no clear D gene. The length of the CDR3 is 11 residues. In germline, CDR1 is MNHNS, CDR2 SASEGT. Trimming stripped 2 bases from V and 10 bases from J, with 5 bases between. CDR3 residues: CASSEQRKLFF. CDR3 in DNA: TGTGCCAGCAGTGAACAGCGAAAACTGTTTTTT.

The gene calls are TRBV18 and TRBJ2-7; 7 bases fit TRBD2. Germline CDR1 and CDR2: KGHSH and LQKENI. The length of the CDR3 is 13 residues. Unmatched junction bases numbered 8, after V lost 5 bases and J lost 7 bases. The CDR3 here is CASSSRGEVEQYF. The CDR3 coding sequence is TGTGCCAGCTCATCCCGGGGGGAGGTGGAGCAGTACTTC.

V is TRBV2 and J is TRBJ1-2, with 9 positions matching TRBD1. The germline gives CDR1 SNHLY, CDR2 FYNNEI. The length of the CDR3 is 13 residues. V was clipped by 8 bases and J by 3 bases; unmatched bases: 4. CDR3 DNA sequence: TGTGCCAGCGTGGACAGGGGAGACTATGGCTACACCTTC. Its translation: CASVDRGDYGYTF.

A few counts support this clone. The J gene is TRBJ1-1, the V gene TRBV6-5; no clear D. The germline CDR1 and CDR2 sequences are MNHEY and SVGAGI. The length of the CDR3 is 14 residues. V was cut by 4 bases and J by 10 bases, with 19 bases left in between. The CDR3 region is CASSSREKGLVAFF. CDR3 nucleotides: TGTGCCAGCAGTTCCCGGGAGAAAGGGTTAGTAGCTTTCTTT.

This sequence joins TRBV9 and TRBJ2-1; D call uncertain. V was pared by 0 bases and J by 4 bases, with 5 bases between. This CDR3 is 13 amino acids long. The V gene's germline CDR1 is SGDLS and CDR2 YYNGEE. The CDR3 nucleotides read TGTGCCAGCAGCGTAGACAGATACAATGAGCAGTTCTTC. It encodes CASSVDRYNEQFF.

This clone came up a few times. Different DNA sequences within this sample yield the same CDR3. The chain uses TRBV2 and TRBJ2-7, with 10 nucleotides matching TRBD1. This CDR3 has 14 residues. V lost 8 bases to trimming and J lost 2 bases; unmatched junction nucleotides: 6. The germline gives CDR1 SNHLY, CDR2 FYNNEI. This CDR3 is CASSGTGDPYEQYF. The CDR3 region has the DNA TGTGCCAGCTCCGGGACAGGGGACCCCTACGAGCAGTACTTC.